Presented here are 16 T cell receptor beta chains from one specimen sequenced in a study of cytomegalovirus exposure and HLA in healthy donors (dated by TCRdb to the late 2010s). The library was obtained by the immunoSEQ multiplex PCR assay. The multiplex PCR relied on a mix of 60 forward primers for TCR Vbeta segments and 13 reverse primers for TCR Jbeta segments. TCRdb carries this immuneACCESS record with in-frame sequences only. Its versions omit some clonotypes, under half of them owing to an unresolved V gene in the studies checked, with the rest unexplained. The sample table contains over 110,000 clones; only one count was recorded for around 78% of them. Around 2.5% of the sample is in the top ten clones. Sample: PBMCs. These receptors were taken from a woman in her late teens or twenties in good health and CMV-seropositive.

The chain joins TRBV6-6 to TRBJ2-3; D is unresolved. Trimming removed 2 bases from V and 5 bases from J, with 5 bases in between. CDR3 length: 12 residues. Per the germline V gene, CDR1 is MNHNY and CDR2 is SVGAGI (reference sequence). CDR3: CASSYTGDTQYF. For the CDR3, the DNA is TGTGCCAGCAGTTACACTGGAGATACGCAGTATTTT.

V usage is TRBV7-8 and J usage is TRBJ1-6; the match to TRBD1 covers 7 bases. V trimming: 3 bases; J trimming: 7 bases; junction bases outside the gene matches: 9. This CDR3 contains 16 residues. Germline values: CDR1 SGHVS, CDR2 FQNEAQ. CDR3 nucleotides: TGTGCCAGCAGCTTCTTTGCGACAGGGTGGAATTCACCCCTCCACTTT. Protein: CASSFFATGWNSPLHF.

This clone was observed once. The V call is TRBV21-1, the J call TRBJ1-1; the table's D call TRBD1 went unverified against the DNA. TRBV21-1 is assigned pseudogene status. The CDR3 runs to 15 residues. CDR3 DNA: TGTGCCAGCAGCATTCGGACAGGTTTGGACACTGAAGCTTTCTTT. The encoded protein is CASSIRTGLDTEAFF.

In DNA, the CDR3 is TGCGCCAGCAAGGGGACTGGGGCCAACGTCCTGACTTTC. This encodes CASKGTGANVLTF. This chain joins TRBV5-1 and TRBJ2-6; TRBD1 might be the D (5 bases). Trimming took off 6 bases at V and 2 bases at J, with 6 bases between the two ends. The CDR3 covers 13 residues. Germline V gives CDR1 SGHRS, CDR2 YFSETQ.

J is TRBJ2-1 and V is TRBV5-1, with TRBD2 matching 13 bases. Germline trimming cut 4 bases from V and 8 bases from J; bases unmatched to any gene: 6. The CDR3 extends over 15 amino acids. The germline gives CDR1 SGHRS, CDR2 YFSETQ. For the CDR3, the DNA is TGCGCCAGCAGCCAACTAGCGGGGGGGGGTTATGAGCAGTTCTTC. Protein product: CASSQLAGGGYEQFF.

This chain joins TRBV6-5 and TRBJ2-3; 8 bases line up with TRBD2. The junction had 10 bases not matched to a gene; V was cut back by 4 bases and J by 4 bases. Germline CDR1 MNHEY, CDR2 SVGAGI. The CDR3 runs to 16 residues. The CDR3 sequence: CASSSPRGGKADTQYF. The CDR3 nucleotides read TGTGCCAGCAGTTCGCCTCGGGGGGGCAAAGCAGATACGCAGTATTTT.

The chain is built from TRBV5-1 and TRBJ2-2; TRBD2 agrees at 14 bases. The CDR3 is 18 residues long. The V gene's germline CDR1 is SGHRS and CDR2 YFSETQ. J was trimmed by 0 bases and V by 5 bases; bases with no gene match: 6. The CDR3 is CASRFGLAGGSNTGELFF. DNA for the CDR3: TGCGCCAGCAGATTTGGACTAGCGGGGGGATCGAACACCGGGGAGCTGTTTTTT. The full variable domain, with the rest looked up from reference TRBV5-1 and TRBJ2-2, is KAGVTQTPRYLIKTRGQQVTLSCSPISGHRSVSWYQQTPGQGLQFLFEYFSETQRNKGNFPGRFSGRQFSNSRSEMNVSTLELGDSALYLCASRFGLAGGSNTGELFFGEGSRLTVL.

This chain joins TRBV7-2 and TRBJ1-2; D is possibly TRBD1 (5 bases). V lost 4 bases and J 7 bases, leaving 19 bases between the germline ends. The germline gives CDR1 SGHTA, CDR2 FQGNSA. The CDR3 totals 15 residues. The CDR3 DNA reads as TGTGCCAGCAGCTCCCCGGGCAGGGTGTCATTTGGCTACACCTTC. Translation: CASSSPGRVSFGYTF.

V and J are TRBV6-5 and TRBJ1-1; TRBD1 is a possible D gene (5 bases). The V gene's germline CDR1 is MNHEY and CDR2 SVGAGI. The CDR3 has 14 residues. V lost 4 bases to trimming and J lost 0 bases, with 9 bases between them. CDR3 amino acids: CASSLTAMNTEAFF. CDR3 sequence (DNA): TGTGCCAGCAGTTTGACAGCCATGAACACTGAAGCTTTCTTT.

This chain uses TRBV7-9 with TRBJ2-7; 16 nucleotides match TRBD2. The CDR3 loop spans 17 amino acids. The germline CDR1 and CDR2 sequences are SEHNR and FQNEAQ (reference sequence). Unmatched junction bases numbered 3, after V lost 1 base and J lost 3 bases. The CDR3 spells CASSLGGTSGGVYEQYF. The CDR3 nucleotides read TGTGCCAGCAGCTTAGGTGGGACTAGCGGGGGGGTCTACGAGCAGTACTTC.

The chain is built from TRBV14 and TRBJ2-3, with 12 bases matching TRBD2. V lost 4 bases to trimming and J lost 5 bases; unmatched junction nucleotides: 10. CDR3 length: 17 amino acids. CDR1 and CDR2 from the germline V gene are SGHDN and FVKESK. CDR3 sequence reads: CASSPEGLAGRRDTQYF. The CDR3 DNA sequence: TGTGCCAGCAGCCCAGAAGGACTAGCGGGGAGAAGAGATACGCAGTATTTT. Full variable domain (missing parts from reference TRBV14 and TRBJ2-3): EAGVTQFPSHSVIEKGQTVTLRCDPISGHDNLYWYRRVMGKEIKFLLHFVKESKQDESGMPNNRFLAERTGGTYSTLKVQPAELEDSGVYFCASSPEGLAGRRDTQYFGPGTRLTVL.

V and J are TRBV9 and TRBJ2-1; 7 nucleotides align to TRBD2. CDR3 length: 13 residues. With 3 bases clipped from V and 7 bases from J, the junction kept 4 bases outside the gene matches. From germline, CDR1 is SGDLS and CDR2 YYNGEE. The chain's CDR3 is CASSAWGGNEQFF. For the CDR3, the DNA is TGTGCCAGCAGCGCATGGGGAGGGAATGAGCAGTTCTTC.

The chain recombines TRBV6-1 with TRBJ2-2; 9 bases align to TRBD2. Germline V gives CDR1 MNHNS, CDR2 SASEGT. The CDR3 spans 15 residues. The V gene end was trimmed by 6 bases and the J gene end by 2 bases; junction bases not matched to a gene: 4. CDR3 DNA: TGTGCCAGCAGCAGTAGCGGGGGAAACACCGGGGAGCTGTTTTTT. It specifies CASSSSGGNTGELFF.

This chain connects TRBV19 to TRBJ2-7, with D tentatively TRBD1 (5 bases). The CDR3 length is 14 residues. V dropped 3 bases and J dropped 0 bases, with 9 bases sitting between them. Germline V gene lookup returns CDR1 LNHDA and CDR2 SQIVND (reference sequence). CDR3 nucleotides: TGTGCCAGTAGTATCGCGGACATCTCCTACGAGCAGTACTTC. As protein: CASSIADISYEQYF. The variable domain in full, completed from reference TRBV19 and TRBJ2-7, reads DGGITQSPKYLFRKEGQNVTLSCEQNLNHDAMYWYRQDPGQGLRLIYYSQIVNDFQKGDIAEGYSVSREKKESFPLTVTSAQKNPTAFYLCASSIADISYEQYFGPGTRLTVT.

V usage is TRBV10-3 and J usage is TRBJ2-5; D perhaps matches TRBD2 (5 bases). Trimming cost V 3 bases and J 5 bases, with 10 bases left between them. CDR1 ENHRY and CDR2 SYGVKD come from the germline V gene. CDR3 size: 13 residues. In nucleotides, the CDR3 is TGTGCCATCAGTGACTATGGCGGGGAGACCCAGTACTTC. Translation: CAISDYGGETQYF.

V usage is TRBV6-6 and J usage is TRBJ2-7, with a weak D call TRBD1 (5 bases). Looked up from germline, CDR1 is MNHNY and CDR2 is SVGAGI (reference sequence). CDR3 length: 12 residues. V gave up 6 bases and J gave up 6 bases, with 12 bases separating them. DNA for the CDR3: TGTGCCAGCAGCCGGACATCGGGCGAGCAGTACTTC. It codes for CASSRTSGEQYF.